What follows are 20 T cell receptor beta chains derived from one specimen sequenced in a study of neurological immune-mediated disorders. In TCRdb, the 5' RACE reads were re-called with MiXCR into one record per CDR3 protein. This table holds approximately 74,000 distinct CDR3 sequences, around 9.9% found once. Sequencing was carried out using PBMCs. Receptors originate from a man in his fifties or sixties in good health.

This clonotype was detected ten times or more. The rearrangement links TRBV4-1 to TRBJ2-1; D uncertain. CDR3 length: 15 amino acids. Germline V lookup: CDR1 MGHRA, CDR2 YSYEKL. Trimming pared 0 bases from V and 8 bases from J, leaving 14 bases between. The CDR3, as DNA: TGCGCCAGCAGCCAAGATTACAGCCGTATCGATGAGCAGTTCTTC. Protein sequence: CASSQDYSRIDEQFF.

In its sample, this clonotype was seen many times. This rearrangement joins TRBV12-3 or TRBV12-4 to TRBJ2-1, with TRBD2 matching over 14 bases. J gave up 8 bases and V 5 bases, and 11 bases lay outside the gene matches. The CDR3 covers 17 residues. The CDR3 nucleotides are TGTGCCAGCAGTCTCCGACTAGCGGGGGGGCCTATGGATGAGCAGTTCTTC. Its translation: CASSLRLAGGPMDEQFF.

This rearrangement joins TRBV6-2 or TRBV6-3 to TRBJ2-1; 7 nucleotides align to TRBD2. Germline V gene data show CDR1 as MNHEY and CDR2 as SVGEGT. Trimming removed 7 bases from V and 0 bases from J; junction bases left unmatched: 6. The CDR3 is 15 residues long. The DNA for the CDR3 is TGTGCCAGCACCCACCTAGCGGACTCCTACAATGAGCAGTTCTTC. Translating gives CASTHLADSYNEQFF.

At least ten counts were recorded for this clonotype. V usage is TRBV7-8 and J usage is TRBJ1-2; no clear D. Germline V CDR1 and CDR2: SGHVS, FQNEAQ. V lost 4 bases and J lost 8, with 14 bases in between. The CDR3 sequence is 13 residues long. The CDR3 loop is CASSYVDLRGYTF. The CDR3 nucleotides read TGTGCCAGCAGCTACGTAGACCTAAGGGGCTACACCTTC.

This clonotype has at least ten counts. The chain recombines TRBV6-6 with TRBJ1-2; possible D gene TRBD1, 6 bases. V lost 10 bases to trimming and J lost 6 bases, with 15 bases between them. Germline assignment: CDR1 MNHNY and CDR2 SVGAGI (reference sequence). The CDR3 is 12 residues long. CDR3 amino acids: CATQRGADGYTF. The CDR3 region has the DNA TGTGCCACCCAAAGGGGGGCCGATGGCTACACCTTC.

Ten or more counts support this clonotype. The gene calls are TRBV18 and TRBJ1-2; no firm D call. The ends were cut back, 3 bases at V and 2 bases at J, with 10 bases in the middle. Per germline, CDR1 KGHSH and CDR2 LQKENI. The CDR3 totals 14 residues. The CDR3 nucleotides are TGTGCCAGCTCACCCGAACTTCAGAACTATGGCTACACCTTC. Translated, it gives CASSPELQNYGYTF.

With regard to this clonotype: One end of the junction is discordant with germline, which a read error may explain. The chain employs TRBV3-1 and TRBJ1-5, with a weak D call TRBD1 (6 bases). This CDR3 is 15 amino acids long. CDR1 LGHDT and CDR2 YNNKEL come from the germline V gene (reference sequence). CDR3 sequence (DNA): TGTGCTAGCAGCCAAGGGGGGTCGAGCAATCAGCCCCGGCATTTT. Its translation is CASSQGGSSNQPRHF.

In this sample, this clonotype turned up many times. This sequence joins TRBV12-3 or TRBV12-4 and TRBJ1-3, with D uncertain. This CDR3 is built from 15 residues. V dropped 3 bases and J dropped 4 bases, with 13 bases sitting between them. CDR3 sequence reads: CASSFGKLSGNTIYF. The CDR3 nucleotides are TGTGCCAGCAGTTTCGGGAAGCTGTCAGGAAACACCATATATTTT.

The rearrangement uses TRBV12-3 or TRBV12-4 and TRBJ1-6; 7 bases align to TRBD1. With V trimmed by 4 bases and J by 4 bases, 4 bases remained unmatched. This CDR3 has 15 amino acids. CDR3 loop: CASSSGQRYNSPLHF. DNA of the CDR3: TGTGCCAGCAGTTCGGGACAGCGTTATAATTCACCCCTCCACTTT.

This clonotype was detected once. A much larger clone differs by one base, so this may be a read error. This rearrangement joins TRBV2 to TRBJ1-1; tentative D call: TRBD1 (6 bases). Per the germline V gene, CDR1 is SNHLY and CDR2 is FYNNEI. V was clipped by 10 bases and J by 1 base, with 13 bases between them. CDR3 length: 13 residues. The CDR3 is CAIIRDTNTEAFF. In DNA form, the CDR3 reads TGTGCCATCATTCGGGACACGAACACTGAAGCTTTCTTT.

This clonotype was seen at least ten times. The genes are TRBV7-2 and TRBJ2-3; tentative D call: TRBD1 (5 bases). V lost 4 bases and J 1 base, leaving 15 bases between the germline ends. The germline gives CDR1 SGHTA, CDR2 FQGNSA. CDR3 length equals 16 residues. The CDR3, as DNA: TGTGCCAGCAGCTATCGCAAAGGACAAGGCACAGATACGCAGTATTTT. This translates into CASSYRKGQGTDTQYF.

There are many counts of this clonotype. This sequence joins TRBV7-9 and TRBJ2-1, with 8 bases fitting TRBD2. CDR1 SEHNR and CDR2 FQNEAQ come from the germline V gene (reference sequence). The CDR3 covers 16 residues. V lost 1 base and J lost 0; bases outside the gene matches: 2. Here the CDR3 reads CASSLETSGSYNEQFF. CDR3 sequence (DNA): TGTGCCAGCAGCTTAGAAACTAGCGGCTCCTACAATGAGCAGTTCTTC. Filled out from reference TRBV7-9 and TRBJ2-1, the complete variable domain reads DTGVSQNPRHKITKRGQNVTFRCDPISEHNRLYWYRQTLGQGPEFLTYFQNEAQLEKSRLLSDRFSAERPKGSFSTLEIQRTEQGDSAMYLCASSLETSGSYNEQFFGPGTRLTVL.

Points on this clonotype: It is unclear where the CDR3 begins or ends on the DNA, so no DNA is shown, and the CDR3 is as TCRdb lists it. The V gene is TRBV5-1, the J gene TRBJ1-5; the D call TRBD1 from the table was never checked on the DNA. The CDR3 is 24 amino acids in total, end residues counted. Looked up from germline, CDR1 is SGHRS and CDR2 is YFSETQ. The CDR3 sequence: CASSLAEPGANVLTFGAGNQPQHF.

The sample holds many counts of this clonotype. This rearrangement joins TRBV7-9 to TRBJ1-5; weak D call: TRBD1 (5 bases). Germline CDR1 and CDR2: SEHNR and FQNEAQ (reference sequence). The V and J ends lost 1 base and 0 bases respectively, with 13 bases between them. There are 17 residues in the CDR3. CDR3 region: CASSLGRAANSNQPQHF. CDR3 coding DNA: TGTGCCAGCAGCTTAGGCAGGGCCGCAAATAGCAATCAGCCCCAGCATTTT.

The table lists this clonotype with many counts. This chain uses TRBV9 with TRBJ2-1, with 8 bases aligning to TRBD2. Germline-derived CDR1 and CDR2 are SGDLS and YYNGEE. The CDR3 length is 14 residues. Trimming at V came to 3 bases and at J to 6 bases, leaving 5 bases not matched to a gene. The CDR3 loop is CASSAAGAGNEQFF. The DNA of the CDR3 is TGTGCCAGCAGCGCAGCGGGGGCGGGCAATGAGCAGTTCTTC. The full variable domain, its missing parts supplied by reference TRBV9 and TRBJ2-1, is DSGVTQTPKHLITATGQRVTLRCSPRSGDLSVYWYQQSLDQGLQFLIQYYNGEERAKGNILERFSAQQFPDLHSELNLSSLELGDSALYFCASSAAGAGNEQFFGPGTRLTVL.

At least ten counts were recorded for this clonotype. Here the CDR3 reads CATSRVGATNEKLFF. CDR3 nucleotides: TGTGCCACCAGCAGAGTCGGGGCAACTAATGAAAAACTGTTTTTT. The chain couples TRBV15 to TRBJ1-4; D not certain. V was pared by 1 base and J by 0 bases, with 6 bases between. Germline loops: CDR1 LNHNV, CDR2 YYDKDF (reference sequence). There are 15 residues in the CDR3.

This clonotype was detected many times. The rearrangement uses TRBV5-5 and TRBJ2-2; TRBD2 aligns across 13 bases. The CDR3 has 18 residues. Losses at the gene ends were 4 bases for V and 1 base for J; bases not matched to a gene: 7. Germline CDR1 and CDR2: SGHKS and YYEKEE (reference sequence). CDR3 nucleotides: TGTGCCAGCAGCCATGGGACTAGCGGGATAAGGAACACCGGGGAGCTGTTTTTT. Its translation: CASSHGTSGIRNTGELFF.

This clonotype appeared many times. V is TRBV5-1 and J is TRBJ1-5, with D possibly matching TRBD1 (6 bases). The germline V and J ends were trimmed by 0 bases and 9 bases, with 19 bases remaining between them. CDR3 length: 16 residues. The V gene's germline CDR1 is SGHRS and CDR2 YFSETQ. The CDR3 loop reads CASSLGPDRSSGPQHF. CDR3 coding DNA: TGCGCCAGCAGCTTGGGCCCTGACAGGTCGTCCGGGCCCCAGCATTTT.

This clonotype has more than one count but fewer than ten. The V call is TRBV7-2, the J call TRBJ2-7, with D maybe TRBD2 (6 bases). V shed 5 bases and J shed 6 bases, with 20 bases lying between them. The CDR3 runs 15 residues. The V gene's germline CDR1 is SGHTA and CDR2 FQGNSA. The CDR3 loop is CASSPIPGSRGEQYF. The CDR3 DNA reads as TGTGCCAGCAGCCCGATCCCCGGGAGTAGGGGCGAGCAGTACTTC.

This clonotype was counted many times. V usage is TRBV20-1 and J usage is TRBJ2-7, with 7 bases matching TRBD1. The trim removed 1 base at V and 2 bases at J, leaving 8 bases unmatched. The CDR3 is made up of 15 amino acids. In germline, CDR1 is DFQATT, CDR2 SNEGSKA (reference sequence). CDR3 loop: CSARGYGQGAYEQYF. The CDR3 DNA reads TGCAGTGCTAGAGGGTACGGTCAGGGGGCCTACGAGCAGTACTTC.